Listed below are T cell receptor beta chains from one sample, sequenced in a study of blood T cell repertoires in COVID-19. Assay used: immunoSEQ multiplex PCR; TCRdb lists only in-frame clones, some missing. The sample shows about 73,000 clones, 80% to 90% of them seen only once. The sample consisted of peripheral blood. The receptor source for this set is a woman aged 70-85 years with acute or convalescent COVID-19. Each CDR3 is given with its conserved first and last residue. D genes are given only for firm matches. Not all rows give a size; the values are once, few, many and, for expanded clones, a class.

J,size,D,V,DNA,CDR3
TRBJ1-5,NA,TRBD1,TRBV3-1/TRBV3-2,TGTGCCAGCAGTTATACAGGGGCCAATCAGCCCCAGCATTTT,CASSYTGANQPQHF
TRBJ2-3,NA,NA,TRBV2,TGTGCCAGCAGGCGGGCCCAAGATACGCAGTATTTT,CASRRAQDTQYF
TRBJ1-5,NA,NA,TRBV28,TGTGCCAGCAGAACCACAGGGATACGGCAGCCCCAGCATTTT,CASRTTGIRQPQHF
TRBJ1-2,NA,NA,TRBV29-1,TGCAGCGTTGGTTTCGGTGGCTACACCTTC,CSVGFGGYTF
TRBJ2-5,NA,TRBD2,TRBV2,TGTGCCAGCAGTGAGACTAGCGGGGAAGAGACCCAGTACTTC,CASSETSGEETQYF
TRBJ1-2,once,NA,TRBV12-3/TRBV12-4,TGTGCCAGCAGCCCTCTTCGGGTTGGTGGCTACACCTTC,CASSPLRVGGYTF
TRBJ1-5,once,NA,TRBV9,TGTGCCAGCAGCGTAGCAGGGGTCAATCAGCCCCAGCATTTT,CASSVAGVNQPQHF
TRBJ2-7,NA,NA,TRBV7-2,TGTGCCAGCAGCTTAGGAGGTAGCGCCTACGAGCAGTACTTC,CASSLGGSAYEQYF
TRBJ2-1,NA,TRBD2,TRBV12-3/TRBV12-4,TGTGCCAGTGGGGGCGGGAGGGGTTATGAGCAGTTCTTC,CASGGGRGYEQFF
TRBJ1-1,NA,NA,TRBV29-1,TGCAGCGTTCGGGACTCTGAAGCTTTCTTT,CSVRDSEAFF
TRBJ2-3,NA,TRBD2,TRBV24-1,TGTGCCACCAGTCTAGCGGGGGCCACAGATACGCAGTATTTT,CATSLAGATDTQYF
TRBJ1-1,NA,NA,TRBV19,TGTGCCAGTAGTTTTGACCAGGGCGCGAACACTGAAGCTTTCTTT,CASSFDQGANTEAFF
TRBJ1-3,NA,NA,TRBV9,TGTGCCAGCAGCGTAGCCACTTCTGGAAACACCATATATTTT,CASSVATSGNTIYF
TRBJ1-2,NA,NA,TRBV5-4,TGTGCCAGCAGGGCGGGGGGAGTAAACTATGGCTACACCTTC,CASRAGGVNYGYTF
TRBJ2-1,once,NA,TRBV27,TGTGCCAGCAGTCTGGGGAGCCCAGTCAATGAGCAGTTCTTC,CASSLGSPVNEQFF
TRBJ1-3,few,NA,TRBV7-8,TGTGCCAGCAGCTTAGCGACCGGACTGGGAGGAAACACCATATATTTT,CASSLATGLGGNTIYF
TRBJ2-7,NA,TRBD1,TRBV7-8,TGTGCCAGCAGCTCGAGACAGGGATCCTCCTACGAGCAGTACTTC,CASSSRQGSSYEQYF
TRBJ1-5,NA,TRBD1,TRBV28,TGTGCCAGCAGTTTAAGAGGGACAGGAACCTTCTATAGCAATCAGCCCCAGCATTTT,CASSLRGTGTFYSNQPQHF
TRBJ2-1,once,TRBD2,TRBV10-1,TGCGCCAGCAGTGACAATATACTAGCGAGCTCCTACAATGAGCAGTTCTTC,CASSDNILASSYNEQFF
TRBJ2-1,NA,NA,TRBV7-9,TGTGCCAGCAGCTTAGCCTCAACTCCTCGGAATGAGCAGTTCTTC,CASSLASTPRNEQFF
TRBJ1-6,NA,NA,TRBV7-8,TGTGCCAGCAGCATATTAGGGGTACCCATAGCCTCCTCGTCCTATAATTCACCCCTCCACTTT,CASSILGVPIASSSYNSPLHF
TRBJ2-3,NA,TRBD2,TRBV5-4,TGTGCCAGCAACCCGCCGGGGAGGGGCACAGATACGCAGTATTTT,CASNPPGRGTDTQYF
TRBJ2-6,NA,NA,TRBV27,TGTGCCAGCAGTTTATCAGTCGTACGGTCTGGGGCCAACGTCCTGACTTTC,CASSLSVVRSGANVLTF
TRBJ2-3,NA,TRBD2,TRBV3-1/TRBV3-2,TGTGCCAGCAGCGTCCTAGCGGGAGGGAAAGATACGCAGTATTTT,CASSVLAGGKDTQYF
TRBJ1-1,NA,NA,TRBV2,TGTGCCAGCGGCTTAGGGGGATCTCATGAAGCTTTCTTT,CASGLGGSHEAFF
TRBJ2-7,NA,TRBD2,TRBV5-1,TGCGCCAGCAGCCTGGGCGGGACTAGCGTATACGAGCAGTACTTC,CASSLGGTSVYEQYF
TRBJ2-5,NA,NA,TRBV28,TGTGCCAGCAGACCCCCGGGGGAGACCCAGTACTTC,CASRPPGETQYF
TRBJ1-4,few,NA,TRBV29-1,TGCAGCGCAAGAGGACAAGCAACTAATGAAAAACTGTTTTTT,CSARGQATNEKLFF
TRBJ2-3,NA,TRBD2,TRBV5-1,TGCGCCAGCAGCTTGGTGGGCGGGAGGGAAGATACGCAGTATTTT,CASSLVGGREDTQYF
TRBJ1-2,once,NA,TRBV28,TGTGCCAGCAGTTTATGGCGGGCGGGGGGCCAGTGGGGCTACACCTTC,CASSLWRAGGQWGYTF
TRBJ1-1,NA,TRBD1,TRBV5-1,TGCGCCAGCAGCGGTCGACAGGGGGTAAACACTGAAGCTTTCTTT,CASSGRQGVNTEAFF
TRBJ1-5,NA,NA,TRBV11-2,TGTGCCAGCAGCTTAGTGGCAGGGAGCAATCAGCCCCAGCATTTT,CASSLVAGSNQPQHF
TRBJ2-7,NA,NA,TRBV27,TGTGCCAGCAGTTTGGACAACCGGCGGTACTTC,CASSLDNRRYF
TRBJ2-7,few,TRBD1,TRBV5-1,TGCGCCAGCAGCTCATTTAGGGACAGCTACGAGCAGTACTTC,CASSSFRDSYEQYF
TRBJ2-3,few,NA,TRBV27,TGTGCCAGCAGCCCTTTCCCAGATACGCAGTATTTT,CASSPFPDTQYF
TRBJ2-1,NA,NA,TRBV28,TGTGCCAGCACCCCGGGGTACAATGAGCAGTTCTTC,CASTPGYNEQFF
TRBJ1-2,few,TRBD1,TRBV6-6,TGTGCCAGCAGTCCACCCCGACAGGGCCCAGCCCATTATGGCTACACCTTC,CASSPPRQGPAHYGYTF
TRBJ2-7,NA,NA,TRBV5-5,TGTGCCAGATTGGGGCAGCCCTACGAGCAGTACTTC,CARLGQPYEQYF
TRBJ2-7,few,TRBD1,TRBV7-8,TGTGCCAGCAGTAAAAACCGGGACAGGGAACCCTACGAGCAGTACTTC,CASSKNRDREPYEQYF
TRBJ2-2,NA,TRBD1,TRBV28,TGTGCCAGCAGTTCCATGACAGGGGGCCGGACCGGGGAGCTGTTTTTT,CASSSMTGGRTGELFF
TRBJ1-2,NA,TRBD1,TRBV29-1,TGCAGCGCTCAAACAGGGGCAGGACAGAACTATGGCTACACCTTC,CSAQTGAGQNYGYTF
TRBJ2-6,NA,NA,TRBV18,TGTGCCAGCTCGGGACTGACTATCCGCTCTGGGGCCAACGTCCTGACTTTC,CASSGLTIRSGANVLTF
TRBJ1-5,NA,NA,TRBV27,TGTGCCAGCAGAACCGACCTGCCGGGTCAGCCCCAGCATTTT,CASRTDLPGQPQHF
TRBJ2-1,NA,NA,TRBV7-6,TGTGCCAGCAGCTTAGAACCGGGGAGCTCCTACAATGAGCAGTTCTTC,CASSLEPGSSYNEQFF
TRBJ2-2,NA,NA,TRBV6-5,TGTGCCAGCAGTTACGATGGGGGGAGAACCGGGGAGCTGTTTTTT,CASSYDGGRTGELFF
TRBJ2-7,NA,NA,TRBV27,TGTGCCAGCAATCGGAGAGGGATCGGCGAGCAGTACTTC,CASNRRGIGEQYF
TRBJ2-2,once,TRBD2,TRBV27,TGTGCCAGCAGTTTCTTAAGGACTAGCGAAAACACCGGGGAGCTGTTTTTT,CASSFLRTSENTGELFF
TRBJ2-7,NA,NA,TRBV5-8,TGTGCCAGCAGCTGGGTTGGCGACAGTTCCTACGAGCAGTACTTC,CASSWVGDSSYEQYF
TRBJ1-1,NA,NA,TRBV18,TGTGCCAGCTCACGCGTTGGGCAGACAAACACTGAAGCTTTCTTT,CASSRVGQTNTEAFF
TRBJ1-1,NA,TRBD1,TRBV10-3,TGTGCCATCAGGGGACAGGGTGAAGCTTTCTTT,CAIRGQGEAFF
TRBJ1-5,NA,NA,TRBV2,TGTGCCAGCAGGGAATCTCTGAGAAATCAGCCCCAGCATTTT,CASRESLRNQPQHF
TRBJ1-2,few,NA,TRBV3-1/TRBV3-2,TGTGCCAGCAGCCAATCAGGGCCCGGTGGCTACACCTTC,CASSQSGPGGYTF
TRBJ1-2,NA,NA,TRBV19,TGTGCCACCCTTTTGGGGACAAGCCCCGGGGGCTACACCTTC,CATLLGTSPGGYTF
TRBJ1-1,once,NA,TRBV28,TGTGCCAGCAGTTTAAAACAGGGAAGCCTAAACACTGAAGCTTTCTTT,CASSLKQGSLNTEAFF
TRBJ1-5,NA,NA,TRBV19,TGTGCCAGTAATGACAGGAGCTCCATGATTAGCAATCAGCCCCAGCATTTT,CASNDRSSMISNQPQHF